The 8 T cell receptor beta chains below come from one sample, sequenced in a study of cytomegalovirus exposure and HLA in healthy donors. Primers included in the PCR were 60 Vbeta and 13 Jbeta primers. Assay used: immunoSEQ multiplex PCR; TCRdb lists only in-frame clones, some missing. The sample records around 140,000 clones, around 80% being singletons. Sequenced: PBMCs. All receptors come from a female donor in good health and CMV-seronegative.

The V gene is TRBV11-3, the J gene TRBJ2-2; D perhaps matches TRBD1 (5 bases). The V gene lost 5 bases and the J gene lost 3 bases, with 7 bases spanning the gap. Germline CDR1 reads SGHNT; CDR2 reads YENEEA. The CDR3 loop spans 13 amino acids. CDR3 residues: CASSPRDTGELFF. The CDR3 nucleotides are TGTGCCAGCAGCCCCAGGGACACCGGGGAGCTGTTTTTT.

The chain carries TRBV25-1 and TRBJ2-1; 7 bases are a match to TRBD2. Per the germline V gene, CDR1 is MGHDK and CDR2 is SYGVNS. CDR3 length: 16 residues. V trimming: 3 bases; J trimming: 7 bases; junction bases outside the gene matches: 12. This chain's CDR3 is CASSEGGEGLVNEQFF. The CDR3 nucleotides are TGTGCCAGCAGTGAGGGGGGGGAGGGCCTCGTAAATGAGCAGTTCTTC.

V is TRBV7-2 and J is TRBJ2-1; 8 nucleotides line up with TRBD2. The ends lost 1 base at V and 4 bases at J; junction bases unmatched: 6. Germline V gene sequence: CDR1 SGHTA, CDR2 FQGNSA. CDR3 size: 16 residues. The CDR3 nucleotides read TGTGCCAGCAGCTTAGTTGGCAGCGGGGGATACAATGAGCAGTTCTTC. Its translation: CASSLVGSGGYNEQFF. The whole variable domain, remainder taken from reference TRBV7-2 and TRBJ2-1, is GAGVSQSPSNKVTEKGKDVELRCDPISGHTALYWYRQSLGQGLEFLIYFQGNSAPDKSGLPSDRFSAERTGGSVSTLTIQRTQQEDSAVYLCASSLVGSGGYNEQFFGPGTRLTVL.

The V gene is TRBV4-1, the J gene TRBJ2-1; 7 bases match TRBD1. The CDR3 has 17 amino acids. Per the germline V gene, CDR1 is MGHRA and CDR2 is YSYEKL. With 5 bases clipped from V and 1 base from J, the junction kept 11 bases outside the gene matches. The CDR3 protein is CASSGRGSPRSYNEQFF. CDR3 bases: TGCGCCAGCAGCGGCAGGGGGTCACCCAGGTCCTACAATGAGCAGTTCTTC.

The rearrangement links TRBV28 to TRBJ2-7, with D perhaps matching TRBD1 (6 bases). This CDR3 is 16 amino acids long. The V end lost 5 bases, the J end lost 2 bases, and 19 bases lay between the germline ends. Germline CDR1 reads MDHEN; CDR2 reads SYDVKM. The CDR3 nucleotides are TGTGCCAGCAGTCTAGGCGTGACAGGAGTTACCTACGAGCAGTACTTC. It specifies CASSLGVTGVTYEQYF.

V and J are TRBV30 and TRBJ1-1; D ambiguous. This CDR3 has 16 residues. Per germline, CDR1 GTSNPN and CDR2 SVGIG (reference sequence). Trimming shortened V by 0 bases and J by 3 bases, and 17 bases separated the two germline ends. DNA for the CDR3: TGTGCCTGGAGTGTGGGTCTTCGAGGCCCGGACACTGAAGCTTTCTTT. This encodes CAWSVGLRGPDTEAFF.

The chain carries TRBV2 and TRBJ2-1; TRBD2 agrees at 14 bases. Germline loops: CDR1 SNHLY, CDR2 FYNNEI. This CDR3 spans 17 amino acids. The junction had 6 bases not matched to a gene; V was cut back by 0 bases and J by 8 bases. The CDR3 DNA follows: TGTGCCAGCAGTGAAGCCTTAGGGACTAGCGGGAGCGATGAGCAGTTCTTC. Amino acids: CASSEALGTSGSDEQFF.

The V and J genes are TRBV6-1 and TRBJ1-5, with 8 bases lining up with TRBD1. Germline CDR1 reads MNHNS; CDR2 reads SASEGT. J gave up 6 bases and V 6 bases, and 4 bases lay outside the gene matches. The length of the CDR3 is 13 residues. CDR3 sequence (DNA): TGTGCCAGCAGGCCAGGGGGCTTTCAGCCCCAGCATTTT. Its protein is CASRPGGFQPQHF.